The entry below describes one T cell receptor (beta chain). Its antigen is not known. The data derive from a study of Ad26.COV2.S vaccination and SARS-CoV-2 variants. Overall study context: Ad26.COV2.S was injected intramuscularly once or twice, 56 days apart.

V was cut by 1 base and J by 6 bases, with 13 bases left in between. CDR1 and CDR2 (germline): SEHNR, FQNEAQ (reference sequence). The CDR3 totals 16 residues. Broader study findings: The breadth of spike-specific CD8+ and CD4+ T cell responses after vaccination was reportedly substantial.

Treatment of the sample: roughly 19 received Ad26.COV2.S at low or high dose, single or two shots; 5 received placebo; per-sample allocation not given. Sampling happened 63 days after the first vaccine or placebo injection. An 18-55-year-old adult in Boston served as donor. Spike of the Wuhan-strain SARS-CoV-2 was expressed by an Ad26 vector, which formed the vaccine. Sequenced by immunoSEQ multiplex PCR; TCRdb stores in-frame clones only, minus some. The sample carries about 460,000 clones, 80% to 90% recorded once. The chain couples TRBV7-9 to TRBJ1-6; D call uncertain. The material was peripheral blood, obtained in a trial of Ad26.COV2.S vaccine versus placebo. The sequence came from a person between 18 and 65 years old who received the Ad26.COV2.S COVID-19 vaccine or a placebo. CDR3 nucleotide sequence: TGTGCCAGCAGCTTAGTTGAAGGCAGCCTTAATTCACCCCTCCACTTT. Protein: CASSLVEGSLNSPLHF.